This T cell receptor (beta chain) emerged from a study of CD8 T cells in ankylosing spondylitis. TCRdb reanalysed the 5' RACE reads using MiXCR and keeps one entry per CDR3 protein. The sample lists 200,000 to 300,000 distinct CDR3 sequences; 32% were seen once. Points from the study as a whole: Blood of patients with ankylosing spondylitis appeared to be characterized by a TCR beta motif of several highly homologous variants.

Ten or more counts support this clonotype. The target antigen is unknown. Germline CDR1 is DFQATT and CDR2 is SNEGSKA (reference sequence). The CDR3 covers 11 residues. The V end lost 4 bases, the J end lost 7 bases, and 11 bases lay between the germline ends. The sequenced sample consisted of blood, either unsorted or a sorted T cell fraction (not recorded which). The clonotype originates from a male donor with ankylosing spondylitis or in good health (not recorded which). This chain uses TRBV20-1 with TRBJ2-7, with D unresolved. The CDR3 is CSAMKVGEQYF. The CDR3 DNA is TGCAGTGCTATGAAGGTTGGTGAGCAGTACTTC.